This T cell receptor (beta chain) was sequenced for a study of blood T cells in healthy people across ages. Study-wide points: TCR beta diversity, measured per million T cells, fell in a roughly linear way with age.

It was around 9 milliliters of peripheral blood that were drawn from each donor. Concerning this clonotype: Its antigen is not known.

Germline CDR1 is SGHAT and CDR2 is FQNNGV. This CDR3 contains 13 residues. Trimming shortened V by 5 bases and J by 7 bases, and 12 bases separated the two germline ends. The second PCR ran roughly 7 to 11 cycles with a sample-barcoded 5' primer and J-beta primers. TCRdb fed the 5' RACE reads into MiXCR, producing one record per CDR3 protein. The table shows 750,000 to 950,000 distinct CDR3 sequences, with almost 30% occurring only once. The same data also contributed to another study, on T cells of mothers and their children.

The sample comprised blood. The chain links TRBV11-2 to TRBJ1-5; D gene unclear. The sequence came from a middle-aged woman in good health. DNA of the CDR3: TGTGCCAGCAGCCCCCGCCAGAGCCAGCCCCAGCATTTT. Translating it yields CASSPRQSQPQHF.